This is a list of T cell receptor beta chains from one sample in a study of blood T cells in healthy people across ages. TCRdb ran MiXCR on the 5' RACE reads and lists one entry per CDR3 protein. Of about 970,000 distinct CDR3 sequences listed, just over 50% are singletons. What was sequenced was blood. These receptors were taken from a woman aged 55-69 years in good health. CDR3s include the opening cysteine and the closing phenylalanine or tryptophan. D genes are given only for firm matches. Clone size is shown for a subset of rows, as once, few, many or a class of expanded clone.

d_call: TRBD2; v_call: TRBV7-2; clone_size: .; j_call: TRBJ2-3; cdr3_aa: CASSKGKRELDTQYF; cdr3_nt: TGTGCCAGCAGCAAAGGGAAGCGGGAGTTAGATACGCAGTATTTT
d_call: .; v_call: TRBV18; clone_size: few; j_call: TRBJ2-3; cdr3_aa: CASSPRQLTDTQYF; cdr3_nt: TGTGCCAGCTCACCACGGCAGCTCACAGATACGCAGTATTTT
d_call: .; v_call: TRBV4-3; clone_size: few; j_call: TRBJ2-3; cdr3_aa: CASSQDPTGFYRGTDTQYF; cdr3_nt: TGCGCCAGCAGCCAAGACCCCACAGGGTTCTATAGGGGCACAGATACGCAGTATTTT
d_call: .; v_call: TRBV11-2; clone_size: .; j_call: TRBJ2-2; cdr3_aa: CASSPIGQGGELFF; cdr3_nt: TGTGCCAGCAGCCCAATTGGGCAAGGCGGGGAGCTGTTTTTT
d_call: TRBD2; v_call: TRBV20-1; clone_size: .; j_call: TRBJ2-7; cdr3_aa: CSARLWDYSYNEQYF; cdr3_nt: TGCAGTGCTAGGCTTTGGGACTATTCCTACAATGAGCAGTACTTC
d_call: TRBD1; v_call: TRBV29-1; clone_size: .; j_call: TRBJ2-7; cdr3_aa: CSASDRVNEQYF; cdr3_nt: TGCAGCGCCTCGGACAGGGTCAACGAGCAGTACTTC
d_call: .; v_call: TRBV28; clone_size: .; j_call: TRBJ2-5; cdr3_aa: CASSLPAGDQETQYF; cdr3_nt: TGTGCCAGCAGTCTGCCAGCGGGTGACCAAGAGACCCAGTACTTC
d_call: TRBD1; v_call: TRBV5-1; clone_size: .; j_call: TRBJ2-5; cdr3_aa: CASSPANRGYEETQYF; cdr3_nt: TGCGCCAGCAGCCCAGCCAACAGGGGGTACGAAGAGACCCAGTACTTC
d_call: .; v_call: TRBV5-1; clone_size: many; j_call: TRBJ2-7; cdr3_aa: CASSPTGPSYEQYF; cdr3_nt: TGCGCCAGCAGCCCCACGGGACCTTCCTACGAGCAGTACTTC
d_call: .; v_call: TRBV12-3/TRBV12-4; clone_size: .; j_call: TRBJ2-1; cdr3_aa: CASSSGGGANEQFF; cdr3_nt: TGTGCCAGCAGTTCCGGAGGCGGTGCTAATGAGCAGTTCTTC
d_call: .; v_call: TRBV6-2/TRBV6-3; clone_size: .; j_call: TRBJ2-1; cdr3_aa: CASSYLEGNEQFF; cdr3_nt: TGTGCCAGCAGTTACTTAGAGGGGAATGAGCAGTTCTTC
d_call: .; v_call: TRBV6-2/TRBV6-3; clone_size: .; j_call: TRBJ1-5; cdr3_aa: CASSDPGRNQPQHF; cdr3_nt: TGTGCCAGCAGCGACCCCGGCCGCAATCAGCCCCAGCATTTT
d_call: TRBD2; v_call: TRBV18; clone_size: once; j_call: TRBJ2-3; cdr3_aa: CASSPLRLTSGSTDTQYF; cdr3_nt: TGTGCCAGCTCACCACTAAGGTTGACTAGCGGGAGCACAGATACGCAGTATTTT
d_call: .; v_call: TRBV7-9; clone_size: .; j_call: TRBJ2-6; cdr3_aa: CASPWDMRDNVLTF; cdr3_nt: TGTGCCAGCCCGTGGGACATGAGGGACAACGTCCTGACTTTC
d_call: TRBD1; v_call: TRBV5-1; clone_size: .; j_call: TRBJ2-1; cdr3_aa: CASSLASDRGRVQFF; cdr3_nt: TGCGCCAGCAGCTTGGCCAGTGACAGGGGGCGCGTGCAGTTCTTC
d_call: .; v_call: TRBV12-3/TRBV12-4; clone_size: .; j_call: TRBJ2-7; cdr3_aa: CASSLALGGMVYEQYF; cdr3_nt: TGTGCCAGCAGTTTAGCGCTGGGCGGGATGGTCTACGAGCAGTACTTC
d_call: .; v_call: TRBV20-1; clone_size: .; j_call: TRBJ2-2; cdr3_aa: CSARKGLLNTGELFF; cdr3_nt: TGCAGTGCGCGTAAGGGACTTCTCAACACCGGGGAGCTGTTTTTT
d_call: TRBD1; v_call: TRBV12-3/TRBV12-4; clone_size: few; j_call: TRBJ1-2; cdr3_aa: CASIKAGTGFGYTF; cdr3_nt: TGTGCCAGCATTAAAGCCGGGACAGGGTTCGGCTACACCTTC
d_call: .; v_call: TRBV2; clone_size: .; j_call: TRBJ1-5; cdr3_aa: CASSETRLSNQPQHF; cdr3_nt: TGTGCCAGCAGTGAGACGAGACTTAGCAATCAGCCCCAGCATTTT
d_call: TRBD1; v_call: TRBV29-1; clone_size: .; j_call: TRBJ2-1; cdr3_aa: CSVERQGDEQFF; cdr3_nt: TGCAGCGTTGAACGACAGGGCGATGAGCAGTTCTTC
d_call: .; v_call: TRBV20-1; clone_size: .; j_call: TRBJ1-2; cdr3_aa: CSALPDAGHGYTF; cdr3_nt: TGCAGTGCTCTACCGGACGCCGGTCATGGCTACACCTTC
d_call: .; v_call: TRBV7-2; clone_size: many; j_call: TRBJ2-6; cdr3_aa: CASSLGSGQPYSGANVLTF; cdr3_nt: TGTGCCAGCAGCTTAGGCTCAGGTCAGCCGTACTCTGGGGCCAACGTCCTGACTTTC
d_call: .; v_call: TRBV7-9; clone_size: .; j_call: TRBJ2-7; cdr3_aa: CASSSIGGYEQYF; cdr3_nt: TGTGCCAGCAGCTCAATAGGGGGGTACGAGCAGTACTTC
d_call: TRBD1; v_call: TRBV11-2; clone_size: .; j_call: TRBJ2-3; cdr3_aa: CASSSPRGGQGGDTQYF; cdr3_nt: TGTGCCAGCAGCTCCCCTCGGGGAGGACAGGGCGGAGATACGCAGTATTTT
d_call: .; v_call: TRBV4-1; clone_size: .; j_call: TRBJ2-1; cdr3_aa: CASSPLLGGNEQFF; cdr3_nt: TGCGCCAGCAGCCCGCTATTAGGGGGAAATGAGCAGTTCTTC
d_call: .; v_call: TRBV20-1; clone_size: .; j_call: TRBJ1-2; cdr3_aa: CSAETGAATAYGYTF; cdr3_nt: TGCAGTGCTGAAACCGGCGCGGCGACGGCCTATGGCTACACCTTC
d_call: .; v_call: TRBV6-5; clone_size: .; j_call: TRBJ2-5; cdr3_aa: CASSYEGPKGTQYF; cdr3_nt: TGTGCCAGCAGTTACGAGGGGCCGAAGGGGACCCAGTACTTC
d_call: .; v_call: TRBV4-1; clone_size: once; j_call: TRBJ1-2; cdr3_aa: CASSQEQGFGGYTF; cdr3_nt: TGCGCCAGCAGCCAGGAACAGGGCTTTGGTGGCTACACCTTC
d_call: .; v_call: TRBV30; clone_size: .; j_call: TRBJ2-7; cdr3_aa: CAWSAGTDVYEQYF; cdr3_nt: TGTGCCTGGAGTGCTGGGACGGATGTTTACGAGCAGTACTTC
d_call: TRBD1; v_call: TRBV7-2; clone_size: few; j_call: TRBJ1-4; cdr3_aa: CASGNRQGLSNEKLFF; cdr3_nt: TGTGCCAGCGGGAACCGACAGGGACTGAGTAATGAAAAACTGTTTTTT
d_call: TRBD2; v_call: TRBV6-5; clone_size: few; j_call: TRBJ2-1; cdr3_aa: CASSPSGRPHNEQFF; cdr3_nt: TGTGCCAGCAGTCCCAGCGGGAGGCCCCACAATGAGCAGTTCTTC
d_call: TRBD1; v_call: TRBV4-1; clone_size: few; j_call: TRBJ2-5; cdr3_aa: CASSQGQGAIQETQYF; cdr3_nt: TGCGCCAGCAGCCAAGGACAGGGGGCCATCCAAGAGACCCAGTACTTC
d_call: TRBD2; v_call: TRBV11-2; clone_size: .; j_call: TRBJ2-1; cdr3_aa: CASSLRSGISYNEQFF; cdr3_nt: TGTGCCAGCAGCCTAAGAAGCGGGATTTCCTACAATGAGCAGTTCTTC
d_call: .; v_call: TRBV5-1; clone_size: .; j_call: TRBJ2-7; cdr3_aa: CASSFLSSSYEQYF; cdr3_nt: TGCGCCAGCAGCTTTTTGAGTAGCTCCTACGAGCAGTACTTC
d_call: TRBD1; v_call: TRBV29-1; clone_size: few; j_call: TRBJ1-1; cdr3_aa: CSVEARDRANTEAFF; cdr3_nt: TGCAGCGTTGAAGCCCGGGACAGGGCTAACACTGAAGCTTTCTTT
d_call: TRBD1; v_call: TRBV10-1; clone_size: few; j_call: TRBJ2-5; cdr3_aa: CASRIGTGTQETQYF; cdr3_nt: TGCGCCAGCAGAATCGGGACAGGGACCCAAGAGACCCAGTACTTC
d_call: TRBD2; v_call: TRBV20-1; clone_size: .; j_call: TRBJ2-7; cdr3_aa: CSARRGVAGYAYEQYF; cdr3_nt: TGCAGTGCTAGGCGCGGGGTAGCGGGATATGCCTACGAGCAGTACTTC
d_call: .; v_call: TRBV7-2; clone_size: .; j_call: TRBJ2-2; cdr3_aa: CASSLVPAGTGELFF; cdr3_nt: TGTGCCAGCAGCTTAGTGCCCGCGGGCACCGGGGAGCTGTTTTTT
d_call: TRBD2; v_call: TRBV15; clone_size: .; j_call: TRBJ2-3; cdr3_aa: CATSPRLAGGLGTQYF; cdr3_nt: TGTGCCACCAGCCCACGACTAGCGGGAGGGCTAGGTACGCAGTATTTT
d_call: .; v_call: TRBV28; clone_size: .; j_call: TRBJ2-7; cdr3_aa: CASRTQAAPVYNEQYF; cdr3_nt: TGTGCCAGCAGAACCCAAGCGGCGCCGGTCTACAATGAGCAGTACTTC
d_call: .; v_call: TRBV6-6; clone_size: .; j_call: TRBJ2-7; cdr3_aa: CASRALTTGCEQYF; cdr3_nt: TGTGCCAGCAGGGCCCTTACGACGGGATGCGAGCAGTACTTC
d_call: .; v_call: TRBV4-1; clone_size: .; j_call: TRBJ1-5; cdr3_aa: CASSPDMVQPQHF; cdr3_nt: TGCGCCAGCAGCCCGGACATGGTTCAGCCCCAGCATTTT
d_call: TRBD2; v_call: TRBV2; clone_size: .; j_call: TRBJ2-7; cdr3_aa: CASRTGTSGGEQYF; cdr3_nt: TGTGCCAGCAGGACCGGGACTAGCGGGGGGGAGCAGTACTTC
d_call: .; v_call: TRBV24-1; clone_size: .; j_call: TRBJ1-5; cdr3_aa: CATSEATGSALHF; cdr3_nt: TGTGCCACCAGTGAGGCCACAGGGTCGGCGTTGCATTTT
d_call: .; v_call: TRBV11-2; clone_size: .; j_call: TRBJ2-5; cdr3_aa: CASSLDSWGLTEETQYF; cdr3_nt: TGTGCCAGCAGCTTAGATAGCTGGGGACTTACTGAAGAGACCCAGTACTTC
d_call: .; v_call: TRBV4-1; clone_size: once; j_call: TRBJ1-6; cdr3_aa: CASSQDQGFSPLHF; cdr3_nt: TGCGCCAGCAGCCAAGATCAGGGTTTTTCACCCCTCCACTTT
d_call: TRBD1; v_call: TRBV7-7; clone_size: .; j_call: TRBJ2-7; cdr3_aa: CASSLEYITQRGLSLYEQYF; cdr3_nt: TGTGCCAGCAGCTTAGAGTACATAACCCAGAGGGGGCTTTCCCTCTACGAGCAGTACTTC
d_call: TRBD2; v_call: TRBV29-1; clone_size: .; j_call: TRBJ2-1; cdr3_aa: CSAQDGGENEQFF; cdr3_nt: TGCAGCGCCCAAGATGGGGGGGAGAATGAGCAGTTCTTC
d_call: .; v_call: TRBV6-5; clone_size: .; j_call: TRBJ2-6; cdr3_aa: CASSRDGSGANVLTF; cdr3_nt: TGTGCCAGCAGCCGCGACGGCTCTGGGGCCAACGTCCTGACTTTC